The TCR beta chain described here comes from a study of PD-1 blockade in classical Hodgkin lymphoma. Clones were sequenced by immunoSEQ multiplex PCR, and TCRdb holds only the in-frame ones, with some missing. The sample carries 89,000 or so clones, about nine tenths recorded once. Relapse was seen in all patients after autologous stem cell transplantation, and brentuximab vedotin exposure was variable. Germline CDR1 reads SQVTM; CDR2 reads ANQGSEA. The CDR3 contains 14 residues. The germline V and J ends were trimmed by 1 base and 7 bases, with 14 bases remaining between them. Here the sequenced sample was peripheral blood mononuclear cells (PBMCs), taken before the second cycle of nivolumab. This chain uses TRBV29-1 with TRBJ2-1, with D possibly TRBD2 on 5 matching bases. This TCR came from a human donor with classical Hodgkin lymphoma. The CDR3 DNA is TGCAGCGTTGAAGCGGGCGGGTCGGGGAATGAGCAGTTCTTC. Protein: CSVEAGGSGNEQFF.